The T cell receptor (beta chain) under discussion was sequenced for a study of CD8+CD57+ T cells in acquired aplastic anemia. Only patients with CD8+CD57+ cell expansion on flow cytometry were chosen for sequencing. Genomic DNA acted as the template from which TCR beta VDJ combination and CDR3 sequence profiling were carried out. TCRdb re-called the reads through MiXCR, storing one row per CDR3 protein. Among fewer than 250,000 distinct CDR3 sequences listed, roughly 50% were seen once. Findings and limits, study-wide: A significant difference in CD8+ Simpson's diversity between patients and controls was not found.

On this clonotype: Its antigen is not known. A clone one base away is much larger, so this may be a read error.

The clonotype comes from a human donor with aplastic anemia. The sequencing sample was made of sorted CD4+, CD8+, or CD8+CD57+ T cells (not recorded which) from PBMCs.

CDR3 in DNA: TGTGCCAGCAGCTTAATAAGAGACCCGCGAGAAGCTTTCTTT. It translates to CASSLIRDPREAFF. The chain uses TRBV7-9 and TRBJ1-1; D uncertain. The CDR3 has 14 residues. Germline assignment: CDR1 SEHNR and CDR2 FQNEAQ (reference sequence). V lost 2 bases, J lost 8 bases, and 15 bases lay in between.